This is a list of T cell receptor beta chains from one sample in a study of blood T cell repertoires in COVID-19. Data came from immunoSEQ multiplex PCR; TCRdb stores just in-frame clones and leaves some out. The table lists approximately 300,000 clones, approximately 84% of them singletons. The source material was PBMCs or T cells enriched from blood (not recorded which). These receptors originate from a man aged 25 to 40 who had recovered from COVID-19. CDR3s include the opening cysteine and the closing phenylalanine or tryptophan. Fields, in order: D gene, clone size, V gene, J gene, CDR3 protein, CDR3 DNA. The D gene is left open where the match is weak. The size entry is marked missing in some rows and otherwise reads once, few, many or a size class.

D gene: -; clone size: -; V gene: TRBV7-9; J gene: TRBJ2-1; CDR3 protein: CASSLAGGRGDNEQFF; CDR3 DNA: TGTGCCAGCAGCTTGGCCGGGGGGCGCGGGGACAATGAGCAGTTCTTC
D gene: -; clone size: once; V gene: TRBV19; J gene: TRBJ1-1; CDR3 protein: CASLQGRAFF; CDR3 DNA: TGTGCCAGCCTCCAGGGGAGAGCTTTCTTT
D gene: -; clone size: few; V gene: TRBV18; J gene: TRBJ1-3; CDR3 protein: CASSGRSGNTIYF; CDR3 DNA: TGTGCCAGCTCTGGGCGCTCTGGAAACACCATATATTTT
D gene: -; clone size: -; V gene: TRBV7-2; J gene: TRBJ1-1; CDR3 protein: CASSLQGLTHYAEAFF; CDR3 DNA: TGTGCCAGCAGCTTACAGGGGCTGACTCATTACGCTGAAGCTTTCTTT
D gene: TRBD1; clone size: -; V gene: TRBV27; J gene: TRBJ2-7; CDR3 protein: CASSLSRRQGYSYEQYF; CDR3 DNA: TGTGCCAGCAGCCTCTCTCGCCGACAGGGCTACTCCTACGAGCAGTACTTC
D gene: -; clone size: -; V gene: TRBV27; J gene: TRBJ1-5; CDR3 protein: CASSLEGPYQPQHF; CDR3 DNA: TGTGCCAGCAGTTTGGAGGGCCCCTATCAGCCCCAGCATTTT
D gene: -; clone size: -; V gene: TRBV21-1; J gene: TRBJ1-1; CDR3 protein: CASSKGAGTEAFF; CDR3 DNA: TGTGCCAGCAGCAAAGGGGCTGGCACTGAAGCTTTCTTT
D gene: TRBD1; clone size: -; V gene: TRBV4-1; J gene: TRBJ1-2; CDR3 protein: CASSGQGETNYGYTF; CDR3 DNA: TGCGCCAGCAGCGGACAGGGAGAAACTAACTATGGCTACACCTTC
D gene: -; clone size: -; V gene: TRBV28; J gene: TRBJ1-4; CDR3 protein: CASSFIATNEKLFF; CDR3 DNA: TGTGCCAGCAGTTTTATTGCAACTAATGAAAAACTGTTTTTT
D gene: TRBD2; clone size: -; V gene: TRBV3-1/TRBV3-2; J gene: TRBJ2-2; CDR3 protein: CAISLAGHGELFF; CDR3 DNA: TGTGCCATCTCACTAGCGGGACACGGGGAGCTGTTTTTT
D gene: TRBD1; clone size: -; V gene: TRBV28; J gene: TRBJ1-2; CDR3 protein: CASSEQGYYGYTF; CDR3 DNA: TGTGCCAGCAGTGAACAGGGGTACTATGGCTACACCTTC
D gene: -; clone size: -; V gene: TRBV15; J gene: TRBJ2-7; CDR3 protein: CATSRVGSGSYEQYF; CDR3 DNA: TGTGCCACCAGCAGAGTGGGTAGCGGTTCCTACGAGCAGTACTTC
D gene: TRBD2; clone size: once; V gene: TRBV18; J gene: TRBJ2-1; CDR3 protein: CASSPPTSGGYNEQFF; CDR3 DNA: TGTGCCAGCTCACCACCGACTAGCGGGGGTTACAATGAGCAGTTCTTC
D gene: -; clone size: -; V gene: TRBV9; J gene: TRBJ2-5; CDR3 protein: CASSVGLAGSDYFQETQYF; CDR3 DNA: TGTGCCAGCAGCGTAGGCCTGGCCGGGAGCGATTACTTTCAAGAGACCCAGTACTTC
D gene: -; clone size: -; V gene: TRBV5-8; J gene: TRBJ1-2; CDR3 protein: CASLGLFNYGYTF; CDR3 DNA: TGTGCCAGCCTCGGACTCTTTAACTATGGCTACACCTTC
D gene: -; clone size: many; V gene: TRBV6-1; J gene: TRBJ2-1; CDR3 protein: CASSEGAGTQFF; CDR3 DNA: TGTGCCAGCAGTGAAGGGGCGGGAACGCAGTTCTTC
D gene: -; clone size: -; V gene: TRBV7-2; J gene: TRBJ1-3; CDR3 protein: CASSPRRGGSGNTIYF; CDR3 DNA: TGTGCCAGCAGCCCGCGTCGGGGGGGCTCTGGAAACACCATATATTTT
D gene: -; clone size: once; V gene: TRBV6-1; J gene: TRBJ1-5; CDR3 protein: CASSEDTVNQPQHF; CDR3 DNA: TGTGCCAGCAGTGAAGACACCGTAAATCAGCCCCAGCATTTT
D gene: -; clone size: -; V gene: TRBV30; J gene: TRBJ1-2; CDR3 protein: CAWSEKLPLWYGYGYTF; CDR3 DNA: TGTGCCTGGAGTGAAAAACTCCCTCTGTGGTATGGCTATGGCTACACCTTC
D gene: -; clone size: -; V gene: TRBV18; J gene: TRBJ2-7; CDR3 protein: CASSPGRSEQYF; CDR3 DNA: TGTGCCAGCTCACCAGGCAGATCCGAGCAGTACTTC
D gene: TRBD2; clone size: -; V gene: TRBV7-8; J gene: TRBJ2-1; CDR3 protein: CASSLSRTSGYNEQFF; CDR3 DNA: TGTGCCAGCAGCTTAAGTAGGACTAGCGGGTACAATGAGCAGTTCTTC
D gene: TRBD1; clone size: -; V gene: TRBV15; J gene: TRBJ2-3; CDR3 protein: CATSRDRGLDTQYF; CDR3 DNA: TGTGCCACCAGCAGAGACAGGGGGCTAGACACGCAGTATTTT
D gene: TRBD1; clone size: -; V gene: TRBV2; J gene: TRBJ1-5; CDR3 protein: CASKSRGYSNQPQHF; CDR3 DNA: TGTGCCAGCAAGTCCAGGGGGTATAGCAATCAGCCCCAGCATTTT
D gene: -; clone size: few; V gene: TRBV4-2; J gene: TRBJ1-4; CDR3 protein: CASSLTEGKLFF; CDR3 DNA: TGTGCCAGCAGCCTGACCGAGGGAAAACTGTTTTTT
D gene: -; clone size: -; V gene: TRBV4-1; J gene: TRBJ1-1; CDR3 protein: CASSRVGVMNTEAFF; CDR3 DNA: TGCGCCAGCAGCCGTGTCGGGGTCATGAACACTGAAGCTTTCTTT
D gene: TRBD1; clone size: -; V gene: TRBV12-3/TRBV12-4; J gene: TRBJ2-3; CDR3 protein: CASSLGTGRYF; CDR3 DNA: TGTGCCAGCAGTCTCGGGACAGGGCGGTATTTT
D gene: TRBD1; clone size: -; V gene: TRBV5-4; J gene: TRBJ2-1; CDR3 protein: CASSLGDRVHEQFF; CDR3 DNA: TGTGCCAGCAGCTTGGGGGACAGGGTCCATGAGCAGTTCTTC